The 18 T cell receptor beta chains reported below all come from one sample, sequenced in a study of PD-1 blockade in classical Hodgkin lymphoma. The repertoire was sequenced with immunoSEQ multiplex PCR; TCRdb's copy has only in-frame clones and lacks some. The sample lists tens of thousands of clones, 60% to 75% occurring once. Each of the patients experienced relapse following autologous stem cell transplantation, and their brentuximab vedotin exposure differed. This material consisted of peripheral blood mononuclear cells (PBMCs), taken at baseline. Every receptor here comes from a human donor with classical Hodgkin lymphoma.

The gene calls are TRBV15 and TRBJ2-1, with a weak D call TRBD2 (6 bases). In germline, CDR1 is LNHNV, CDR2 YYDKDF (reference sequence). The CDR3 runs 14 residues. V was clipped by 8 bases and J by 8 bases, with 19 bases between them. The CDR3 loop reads CATRPGLGGHEQFF. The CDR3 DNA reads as TGTGCCACCCGACCGGGACTGGGCGGTCATGAGCAGTTCTTC.

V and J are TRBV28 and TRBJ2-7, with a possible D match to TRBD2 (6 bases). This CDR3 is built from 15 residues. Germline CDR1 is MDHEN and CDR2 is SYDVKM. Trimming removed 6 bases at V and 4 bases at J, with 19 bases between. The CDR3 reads CASSNAGSALYEQYF. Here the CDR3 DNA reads TGTGCCAGCAGCAACGCCGGGAGTGCTTTGTACGAGCAGTACTTC.

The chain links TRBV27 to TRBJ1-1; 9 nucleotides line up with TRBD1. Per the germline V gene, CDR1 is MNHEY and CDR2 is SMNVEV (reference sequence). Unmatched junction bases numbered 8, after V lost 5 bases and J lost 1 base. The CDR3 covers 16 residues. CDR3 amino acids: CASSPPRGQGNTEAFF. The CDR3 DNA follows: TGTGCCAGCAGTCCACCACGGGGACAGGGGAACACTGAAGCTTTCTTT.

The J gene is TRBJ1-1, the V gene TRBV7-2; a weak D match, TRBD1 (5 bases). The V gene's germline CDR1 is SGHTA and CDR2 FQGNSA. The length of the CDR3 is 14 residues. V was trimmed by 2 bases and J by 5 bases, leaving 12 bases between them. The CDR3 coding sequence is TGTGCCAGCAGCTTATTTACAGGCGGAACTGAAGCTTTCTTT. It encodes CASSLFTGGTEAFF. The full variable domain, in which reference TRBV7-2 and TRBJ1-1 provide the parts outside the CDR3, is GAGVSQSPSNKVTEKGKDVELRCDPISGHTALYWYRQSLGQGLEFLIYFQGNSAPDKSGLPSDRFSAERTGGSVSTLTIQRTQQEDSAVYLCASSLFTGGTEAFFGQGTRLTVV.

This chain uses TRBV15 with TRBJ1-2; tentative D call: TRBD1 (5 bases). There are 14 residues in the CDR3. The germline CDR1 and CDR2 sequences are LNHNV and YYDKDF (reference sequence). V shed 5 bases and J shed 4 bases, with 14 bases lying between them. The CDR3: CATSSATELYGYTF. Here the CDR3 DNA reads TGTGCCACCAGCTCGGCGACAGAACTCTATGGCTACACCTTC.

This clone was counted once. CDR3 sequence: CASSLTSGSYEQYF. The CDR3, as DNA: TGTGCCAGCAGCTTGACTAGCGGGAGTTACGAGCAGTACTTC. The chain carries TRBV7-8 and TRBJ2-7; TRBD2 matches 12 bases. V shed 3 bases, J shed 4 bases, and the junction held 1 base outside the gene matches. This CDR3 is 14 amino acids long. Germline lookup yields CDR1 SGHVS and CDR2 FQNEAQ.

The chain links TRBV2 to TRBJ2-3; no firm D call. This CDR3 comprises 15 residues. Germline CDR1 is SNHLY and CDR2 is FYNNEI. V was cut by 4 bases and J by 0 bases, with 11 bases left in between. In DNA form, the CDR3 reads TGTGCCAGCAGTGGCCGGCGCCCTAGCACAGATACGCAGTATTTT. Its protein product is CASSGRRPSTDTQYF.

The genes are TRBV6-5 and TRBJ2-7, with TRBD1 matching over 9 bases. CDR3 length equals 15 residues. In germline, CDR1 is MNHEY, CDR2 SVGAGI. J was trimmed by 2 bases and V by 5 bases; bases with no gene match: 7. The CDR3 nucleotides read TGTGCCAGCAGTCTGGGGGGGACAGGGCCCTACGAGCAGTACTTC. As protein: CASSLGGTGPYEQYF.

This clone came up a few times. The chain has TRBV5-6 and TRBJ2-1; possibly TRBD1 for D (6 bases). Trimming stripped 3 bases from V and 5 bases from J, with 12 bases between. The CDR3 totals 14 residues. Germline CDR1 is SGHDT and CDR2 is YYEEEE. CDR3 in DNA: TGTGCCAGCAGCTCGGACAGAAGAAACAATGAGCAGTTCTTC. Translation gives CASSSDRRNNEQFF.

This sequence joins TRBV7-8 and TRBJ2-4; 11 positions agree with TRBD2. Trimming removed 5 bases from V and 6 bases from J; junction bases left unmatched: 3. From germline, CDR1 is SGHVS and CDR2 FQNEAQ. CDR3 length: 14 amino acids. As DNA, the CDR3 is TGTGCCAGCAGCCTCGGGACTAGCGGAAACATTCAGTACTTC. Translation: CASSLGTSGNIQYF.

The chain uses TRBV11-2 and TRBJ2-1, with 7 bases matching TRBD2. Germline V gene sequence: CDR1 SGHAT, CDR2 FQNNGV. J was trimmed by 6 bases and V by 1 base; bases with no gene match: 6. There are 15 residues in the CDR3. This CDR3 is CASSLAGGLSNEQFF. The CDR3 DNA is TGTGCCAGCAGCTTAGCGGGAGGTCTTAGCAATGAGCAGTTCTTC.

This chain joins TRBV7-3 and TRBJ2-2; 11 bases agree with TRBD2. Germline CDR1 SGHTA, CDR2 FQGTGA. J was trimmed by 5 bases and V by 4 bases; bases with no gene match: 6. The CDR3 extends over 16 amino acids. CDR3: CASSSPSGGLTGELFF. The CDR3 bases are TGTGCCAGCAGCTCCCCTAGCGGGGGGTTGACCGGGGAGCTGTTTTTT.

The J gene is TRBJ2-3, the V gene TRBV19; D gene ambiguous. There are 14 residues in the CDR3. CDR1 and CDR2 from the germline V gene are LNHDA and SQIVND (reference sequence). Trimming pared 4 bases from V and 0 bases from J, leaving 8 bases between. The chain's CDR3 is CASSTRLSTDTQYF. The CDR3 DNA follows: TGTGCCAGTAGTACCCGACTGAGCACAGATACGCAGTATTTT.

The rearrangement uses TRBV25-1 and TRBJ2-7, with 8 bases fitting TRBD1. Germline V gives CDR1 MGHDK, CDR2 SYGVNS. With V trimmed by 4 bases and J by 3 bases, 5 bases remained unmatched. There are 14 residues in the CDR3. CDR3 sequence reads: CASSGTGSDYEQYF. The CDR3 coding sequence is TGTGCCAGCAGTGGGACAGGGTCGGACTACGAGCAGTACTTC.

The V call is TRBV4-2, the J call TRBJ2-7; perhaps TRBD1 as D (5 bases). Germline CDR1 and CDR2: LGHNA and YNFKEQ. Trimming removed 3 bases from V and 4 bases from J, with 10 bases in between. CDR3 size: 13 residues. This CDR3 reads CASSQTDLYEQYF. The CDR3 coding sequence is TGTGCCAGCAGCCAGACAGACCTTTACGAGCAGTACTTC.

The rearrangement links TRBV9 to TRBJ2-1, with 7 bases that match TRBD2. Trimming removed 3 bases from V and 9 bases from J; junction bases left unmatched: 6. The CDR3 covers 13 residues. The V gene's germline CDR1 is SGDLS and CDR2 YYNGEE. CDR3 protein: CASSEGGWPEQFF. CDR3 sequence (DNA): TGTGCCAGCAGCGAGGGAGGGTGGCCTGAGCAGTTCTTC.

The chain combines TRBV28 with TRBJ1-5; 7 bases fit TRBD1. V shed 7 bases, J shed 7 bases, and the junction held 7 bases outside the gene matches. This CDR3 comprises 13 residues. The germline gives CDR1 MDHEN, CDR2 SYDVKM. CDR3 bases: TGTGCCAGCAACTTTGGGGGACAGCAGCCCCAGCATTTT. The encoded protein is CASNFGGQQPQHF. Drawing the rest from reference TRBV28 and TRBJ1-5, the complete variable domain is DVKVTQSSRYLVKRTGEKVFLECVQDMDHENMFWYRQDPGLGLRLIYFSYDVKMKEKGDIPEGYSVSREKKERFSLILESASTNQTSMYLCASNFGGQQPQHFGDGTRLSIL.

The CDR3 here is CASSRRQGDTEAFF. The CDR3 nucleotides read TGCGCCAGCAGCCGACGACAGGGGGACACTGAAGCTTTCTTT. The chain has TRBV4-1 and TRBJ1-1; 9 nucleotides align to TRBD1. V was clipped by 4 bases and J by 3 bases; unmatched bases: 3. Germline values: CDR1 MGHRA, CDR2 YSYEKL. The length of the CDR3 is 14 residues.